The rows below give T cell receptor beta chains drawn from one sample of a study of lymphopenia after photon versus proton radiotherapy. The method was immunoSEQ multiplex PCR; TCRdb's version includes in-frame clones alone and lacks a portion of them. The data hold around 20,000 clones, with around 90% observed a single time. The source material was peripheral blood, sampled from a patient treated with photon-based radiotherapy. These receptor sequences come from a man aged 60 to 75 with pancreatic cancer. Each CDR3 is given without its conserved first and last residue. Clone size appears in some rows only: once, few, many, or a class for an expanded clone.

V gene	J gene	clone size	CDR3 protein
TRBV4-1	TRBJ2-1	.	ASSQDWAGSYNEQF
TRBV19	TRBJ2-1	few	ASSRGFTYNEQF
TRBV18	TRBJ1-1	.	ASSPLQGPNTEAF
TRBV6-6	TRBJ2-1	.	ASSYHNEQF
TRBV9	TRBJ2-7	.	ASGQWDYEQY
TRBV30	TRBJ1-6	once	AYIPRDRGNSPLH
TRBV7-8	TRBJ2-5	.	ASSLVRAPGQALETQY
TRBV18	TRBJ1-1	few	ASSPLQENTEAF
TRBV5-4	TRBJ2-1	.	ASSQGQGDYNEQF
TRBV23-1	TRBJ1-1	.	ASSQRGEGLFFDTEAF
TRBV5-1	TRBJ1-6	.	ASSLAENSPLH
TRBV27	TRBJ2-7	.	ASSWSSDYSYEQY
TRBV5-8	TRBJ2-7	.	ASTHRDRGPYEQY
TRBV6-6	TRBJ2-7	.	ASSYWGEQY